The text below deals with one TCR beta chain. Per the original data handling: How many nucleated cells were present was estimated from reference gene primer amplification. Data came from immunoSEQ multiplex PCR; TCRdb stores just in-frame clones and leaves some out. Clone size and the V and J calls come from that table; the DNA yielded D and trimming. This sample has tens of thousands of clones, with over 75% found just once. This specimen comes from a study of blood T cell repertoires in COVID-19. For the study at large: Acute-phase and convalescent COVID-19 samples originated in the United States, Italy and Spain.

Trimming cost V 0 bases and J 6 bases, with 5 bases left between them. This CDR3 is built from 12 residues. Germline loops: CDR1 MNHEY, CDR2 SVGEGT. The V gene is TRBV6-2 or TRBV6-3, the J gene TRBJ1-1; D not certain. The sequence was collected from a woman at least 80 years old with active or convalescent COVID-19. Sequenced sample: peripheral blood. CDR3: CASSYSGPEAFF. CDR3 DNA: TGTGCCAGCAGTTACTCCGGTCCTGAAGCTTTCTTT.